This TCR beta chain is drawn from a study of blood T cell repertoires in COVID-19. As for the study in general: Italy, Spain and the United States were the sources of the convalescent and acute COVID-19 samples. PBMCs, B-cell-depleted T cells, or T cells were the source of the cDNA or gDNA that made up the material.

Some clones are missing from TCRdb's copy, which holds only in-frame ones; the method was immunoSEQ multiplex PCR. The sample consists of approximately 220,000 clones, around 82% of them appearing once. The junction had 18 bases not matched to a gene; V was cut back by 7 bases and J by 7 bases. Per germline, CDR1 SQVTM and CDR2 ANQGSEA. The CDR3 is made up of 17 amino acids. The sample taken for sequencing was PBMCs or T cells enriched from blood (not recorded which). The receptor was isolated from a woman between 50 and 59 years old who had been exposed to COVID-19. V and J are TRBV29-1 and TRBJ1-4, with TRBD1 matching 10 bases. The CDR3 protein is CSALVRQGAFIGEKLFF. CDR3 in DNA: TGCAGCGCCCTAGTCCGACAGGGGGCTTTTATCGGTGAAAAACTGTTTTTT.